The next 30 T cell receptor beta chains were all read from a single sample in a study of T cells in Graves' hyperthyroidism and ophthalmopathy. RNA transcripts provided the source from which TCR beta CDR3 regions were amplified. With the HTBI primer set, the TCR CDR3 went through a first round of RT-PCR. A single record per CDR3 protein comes from TCRdb applying MiXCR to the multiplex PCR reads. The sample includes 450,000 to 700,000 distinct CDR3 sequences, under 60% of them seen just once. The specimen was peripheral blood or thyroid tissue (not recorded which). The receptors were gathered from an adult woman with Graves' disease, either hyperthyroidism or ophthalmopathy (not recorded which).

This clonotype was counted between two and nine times. The rearrangement uses TRBV11-1 and TRBJ1-5, with 10 positions matching TRBD1. In germline, CDR1 is SGHAT, CDR2 FQDESV (reference sequence). The CDR3 covers 15 residues. V gave up 11 bases and J gave up 7 bases; unmatched junction bases: 14. The CDR3 sequence is CAWSLRDRGGQPQHF. The CDR3, as DNA: TGTGCCTGGAGTCTCCGGGACAGGGGTGGGCAGCCCCAGCATTTT.

This clonotype was counted at least ten times. The chain recombines TRBV15 with TRBJ2-2; no clear D gene. V lost 4 bases and J lost 2, with 2 bases in between. The CDR3 is 12 amino acids. CDR1 and CDR2 from the germline V gene are LNHNV and YYDKDF (reference sequence). The CDR3 sequence: CATSTNTGELFF. The CDR3 DNA sequence: TGTGCCACCAGCACAAACACCGGGGAGCTGTTTTTT.

The rearrangement uses TRBV5-1 and TRBJ2-7; 9 nucleotides match TRBD1. This CDR3 is 16 amino acids long. Germline V gene sequence: CDR1 SGHRS, CDR2 YFSETQ. Trimming took 0 bases from V and 2 from J; bases not matched to a gene: 6. CDR3 region: CASSLGGQGRTYEQYF. CDR3 sequence (DNA): TGCGCCAGCAGCTTGGGGGGACAGGGTCGGACCTACGAGCAGTACTTC.

V gene TRBV10-3 combines with J gene TRBJ2-6; weak D call: TRBD1 (6 bases). Trimming shortened V by 2 bases and J by 2 bases, and 7 bases separated the two germline ends. Germline CDR1 reads ENHRY; CDR2 reads SYGVKD. The CDR3 is 15 amino acids. CDR3 protein: CAISETGTGANVLTF. CDR3 nucleotides: TGTGCCATCAGTGAGACAGGGACTGGGGCCAACGTCCTGACTTTC.

This clonotype was observed many times. The genes are TRBV5-5 and TRBJ2-5, with 9 bases aligning to TRBD2. CDR3 size: 15 residues. V gave up 2 bases and J gave up 4 bases; unmatched junction bases: 6. Germline CDR1 and CDR2: SGHKS and YYEKEE (reference sequence). This chain's CDR3 is CASSLGSGRVETQYF. CDR3 coding DNA: TGTGCCAGCAGCTTAGGTAGCGGGAGAGTAGAGACCCAGTACTTC.

The gene calls are TRBV29-1 and TRBJ1-2; D gene ambiguous. V lost 4 bases, J lost 3 bases, and 12 bases lay in between. This CDR3 is 13 amino acids long. CDR1 and CDR2 from the germline V gene are SQVTM and ANQGSEA. This CDR3 reads CSVAPLGYYGYTF. CDR3 coding DNA: TGCAGCGTTGCCCCCCTGGGGTACTATGGCTACACCTTC.

This clonotype was seen many times. V is TRBV19 and J is TRBJ1-5; D unresolved. CDR1 and CDR2 from the germline V gene are LNHDA and SQIVND (reference sequence). Trimming left V 3 bases short and J 2 bases short, with 17 bases between. The CDR3 extends over 17 amino acids. DNA of the CDR3: TGTGCCAGTAGTATCAGACCAGGAACAGCCGGCAATCAGCCCCAGCATTTT. Translated: CASSIRPGTAGNQPQHF.

V usage is TRBV7-2 and J usage is TRBJ2-7, with D possibly called TRBD1 or TRBD2 (5 bases each). Germline CDR1 and CDR2: SGHTA and FQGNSA. V lost 8 bases to trimming and J lost 6 bases, with 20 bases between them. The CDR3 extends over 14 amino acids. The CDR3 nucleotides are TGTGCCAGCGGCGGGCGTCATCAGGGATCCGAGCAGTACTTC. Its protein is CASGGRHQGSEQYF.

This clonotype was counted only a few times. In nucleotides, the CDR3 is TGTGCCAGCAGCTTAGCCGGGGAGCGTGGCTACACCTTC. Translation: CASSLAGERGYTF. V gene TRBV7-9 combines with J gene TRBJ1-2; D not certain. CDR1 and CDR2 from the germline V gene are SEHNR and FQNEAQ (reference sequence). The V end lost 0 bases, the J end lost 7 bases, and 9 bases lay between the germline ends. The CDR3 consists of 13 residues.

This clonotype was counted at least ten times. The chain joins TRBV6-1 to TRBJ1-1, with 7 bases fitting TRBD1. J lost 7 bases, V lost 3 bases, and 8 bases had no gene match. The CDR3 contains 14 residues. Germline CDR1 is MNHNS and CDR2 is SASEGT. CDR3: CASSEMGQTDEAFF. As DNA, the CDR3 is TGTGCCAGCAGTGAGATGGGACAGACGGATGAAGCTTTCTTT.

V usage is TRBV19 and J usage is TRBJ1-1; 9 bases line up with TRBD1. V lost 8 bases to trimming and J lost 7 bases; unmatched junction nucleotides: 8. In germline, CDR1 is LNHDA, CDR2 SQIVND (reference sequence). This CDR3 has 13 amino acids. The CDR3 protein is CASSTGQGHEAFF. The CDR3 bases are TGTGCCAGTTCCACTGGACAGGGGCATGAAGCTTTCTTT.

In this sample, this clonotype turned up many times. The chain uses TRBV7-9 and TRBJ2-6; D not certain. Trimming stripped 3 bases from V and 5 bases from J, with 5 bases between. The CDR3 extends over 13 amino acids. Germline assignment: CDR1 SEHNR and CDR2 FQNEAQ (reference sequence). CDR3 loop: CASSFSRANVLTF. DNA for the CDR3: TGTGCCAGCAGCTTCTCCAGGGCCAACGTCCTGACTTTC.

This sequence joins TRBV20-1 and TRBJ2-7; 9 nucleotides line up with TRBD2. Per germline, CDR1 DFQATT and CDR2 SNEGSKA (reference sequence). The CDR3 runs to 14 residues. J gave up 4 bases and V 1 base, and 5 bases lay outside the gene matches. In DNA form, the CDR3 reads TGCAGTGCTAGAGGTGCTAGCGGGAAATACGAGCAGTACTTC. Its protein product is CSARGASGKYEQYF.

In its sample, this clonotype was seen many times. This chain's CDR3 is CATSRGGTGQETQYF. The CDR3 DNA reads TGTGCCACCAGCAGAGGCGGGACAGGTCAAGAGACCCAGTACTTC. The V and J genes are TRBV15 and TRBJ2-5, with TRBD1 identical over 8 bases. This CDR3 region has 15 residues. Per the germline V gene, CDR1 is LNHNV and CDR2 is YYDKDF (reference sequence). J gave up 2 bases and V 1 base, and 3 bases lay outside the gene matches.

This clonotype was recorded at least ten times. The chain carries TRBV9 and TRBJ2-7; 11 nucleotides agree with TRBD2. Germline assignment: CDR1 SGDLS and CDR2 YYNGEE. CDR3 length: 16 amino acids. The junction had 10 bases not matched to a gene; V was cut back by 3 bases and J by 5 bases. CDR3 in DNA: TGTGCCAGCAGCGCGACTAGCGGGAACCCCTACGACGAGCAGTACTTC. Residues: CASSATSGNPYDEQYF.

The chain carries TRBV20-1 and TRBJ1-2; D remains ambiguous. Germline lookup yields CDR1 DFQATT and CDR2 SNEGSKA (reference sequence). The length of the CDR3 is 11 residues. The germline V and J ends were trimmed by 3 bases and 8 bases, with 10 bases remaining between them. This CDR3 reads CSARAQLGYTF. The CDR3, as DNA: TGCAGTGCTAGGGCCCAGTTAGGCTACACCTTC.

Many counts were recorded for this clonotype. V is TRBV4-1 and J is TRBJ2-7, with TRBD1 matching 10 bases. This CDR3 has 15 amino acids. CDR1 and CDR2 (germline): MGHRA, YSYEKL. V was clipped by 6 bases and J by 3 bases; unmatched bases: 8. In nucleotides, the CDR3 is TGCGCCAGCAGTCCGACCGGGACAGGGGTCTACGAGCAGTACTTC. Translated, it gives CASSPTGTGVYEQYF.

This clonotype was recorded at least ten times. The chain's CDR3 is CASSLVPALSAEQYF. The CDR3 region has the DNA TGTGCCAGCAGTTTAGTTCCGGCCCTTAGCGCTGAGCAGTACTTC. The chain has TRBV27 and TRBJ2-7; D might be TRBD2 (5 bases). V lost 2 bases to trimming and J lost 7 bases, with 18 bases between them. CDR1 MNHEY and CDR2 SMNVEV come from the germline V gene (reference sequence). The CDR3 length is 15 residues.

This clonotype appeared many times. J is TRBJ2-7 and V is TRBV7-8, with D tentatively TRBD1 (6 bases). Germline V gene lookup returns CDR1 SGHVS and CDR2 FQNEAQ. This CDR3 region has 15 residues. Trimming took off 1 base at V and 0 bases at J, with 10 bases between the two ends. CDR3 sequence: CASSLGQGLSYEQYF. Here the CDR3 DNA reads TGTGCCAGCAGCTTAGGGCAGGGGCTCTCCTACGAGCAGTACTTC.

As concerns this clonotype: Germline is not matched at one junction end, which may reflect a read error. The CDR3 sequence is CAISLRDGMSTEAFF. The CDR3 DNA follows: TGTGCCATCAGTCTCCGGGACGGTATGAGCACTGAAGCTTTCTTT. This chain uses TRBV29-1 with TRBJ1-1; weak D call: TRBD1 (5 bases). Germline CDR1 SQVTM, CDR2 ANQGSEA. This CDR3 has 15 amino acids. The full variable domain, with the rest looked up from reference TRBV29-1 and TRBJ1-1, is SAVISQKPSRDICQRGTSLTIQCQVDSQVTMMFWYRQQPGQSLTLIATANQGSEATYESGFVIDKFPISRPNLTFSTLTVSNMSPEDSSIYLCAISLRDGMSTEAFFGQGTRLTVV.

At least ten counts were recorded for this clonotype. The rearrangement uses TRBV5-1 and TRBJ2-7; 10 bases agree with TRBD1. With 2 bases clipped from V and 2 bases from J, the junction kept 4 bases outside the gene matches. This CDR3 has 15 amino acids. CDR1 is SGHRS and CDR2 is YFSETQ in the germline V gene. CDR3 nucleotide sequence: TGCGCCAGCAGCTTCGGGACAGGGGATACCTACGAGCAGTACTTC. This sequence encodes CASSFGTGDTYEQYF.

This clonotype was detected a few times. The CDR3: CASSNLGGIDSNQPQHF. The CDR3, as DNA: TGTGCCAGCAGTAACCTCGGGGGGATAGATAGCAATCAGCCCCAGCATTTT. V and J are TRBV28 and TRBJ1-5; perhaps TRBD1 as D (5 bases). Trimming removed 5 bases from V and 0 bases from J, with 17 bases in between. Germline V gene sequence: CDR1 MDHEN, CDR2 SYDVKM. CDR3 length: 17 residues.

The chain is built from TRBV10-2 and TRBJ2-5; D unresolved. The CDR3 has 13 residues. CDR1 WSHSY and CDR2 SAAADI come from the germline V gene. Trimming took 4 bases from V and 5 from J, leaving 11 bases between them. DNA of the CDR3: TGCGCCAGCAGTGGGGTTTGGGGTGAGACCCAGTACTTC. Translation gives CASSGVWGETQYF.

The chain recombines TRBV7-2 with TRBJ1-2; unclear D gene. V dropped 7 bases and J dropped 5 bases, with 17 bases sitting between them. Germline V gene lookup returns CDR1 SGHTA and CDR2 FQGNSA. There are 14 residues in the CDR3. CDR3 DNA sequence: TGTGCCAGCACCCTAGGTCTCTCGGGATATGGCTACACCTTC. Its translation is CASTLGLSGYGYTF.

Regarding this clonotype: The CDR3 carries no conserved terminal phenylalanine or tryptophan, so it likely arises from a read error. It is unclear where the CDR3 begins or ends on the DNA, so no DNA is shown, and the CDR3 is as TCRdb lists it. V gene TRBV7-8 combines with J gene TRBJ2-7. The CDR3 is made up of 9 amino acids, end residues included. Germline loops: CDR1 SGHVS, CDR2 FQNEAQ. The CDR3 is CASSLELYT.

Only a few counts were recorded for this clonotype. The junction departs from germline at one end; a sequencing error may be responsible. The chain carries TRBV7-9 and TRBJ1-3; D possibly corresponds to TRBD1 (5 bases). The CDR3 is made up of 14 amino acids. CDR1 SEHNR and CDR2 FQNEAQ come from the germline V gene (reference sequence). The CDR3 coding sequence is TGTGCCAGCAGCTTAAGGGGCAGTGGAGACACCATATATTTT. As protein: CASSLRGSGDTIYF.

This clonotype was counted only a few times. J is TRBJ2-2 and V is TRBV27; perhaps TRBD2 as D (5 bases). The CDR3 has 16 amino acids. Per germline, CDR1 MNHEY and CDR2 SMNVEV (reference sequence). V was pared by 0 bases and J by 3 bases, with 11 bases between. DNA of the CDR3: TGTGCCAGCAGTTTATCGTTACGGGATGACACCGGGGAGCTGTTTTTT. Protein product: CASSLSLRDDTGELFF.

J is TRBJ2-3 and V is TRBV5-6, with 8 bases that match TRBD1. The J segment lost 3 bases and the V segment lost 1 base, leaving 4 bases of the junction unmatched. Germline lookup yields CDR1 SGHDT and CDR2 YYEEEE. The CDR3 runs 15 residues. The CDR3: CASSLQQGVTDTQYF. The CDR3, as DNA: TGTGCCAGCAGCTTGCAACAGGGGGTAACAGATACGCAGTATTTT.

This clonotype was detected only a few times. The rearrangement joins TRBV7-9 to TRBJ2-7; D remains unclear. The CDR3 sequence is 14 residues long. Germline V lookup: CDR1 SEHNR, CDR2 FQNEAQ (reference sequence). The V gene lost 6 bases and the J gene lost 7 bases, with 19 bases spanning the gap. This CDR3 is CASSLSYPMAEQYF. CDR3 sequence (DNA): TGTGCCAGCAGTTTATCTTACCCTATGGCGGAGCAGTACTTC.

Remarks on this clonotype: A junction end diverges from the germline sequence, so it may reflect a read error. This rearrangement joins TRBV30 to TRBJ1-4; the D gene is possibly TRBD1 (5 bases). The V gene's germline CDR1 is GTSNPN and CDR2 SVGIG (reference sequence). The CDR3 covers 14 residues. The CDR3 loop is CAWSDDSYSEKLLF. In DNA form, the CDR3 reads TGTGCCTGGAGTGATGACAGTTACAGCGAAAAACTGCTTTTT.